This paragraph reports one TCR beta chain. Its antigen is currently unknown. The CDR3 extends over 16 amino acids. Trimming removed 1 base at V and 0 bases at J, with 13 bases between. Germline V gene data show CDR1 as LNHNV and CDR2 as YYDKDF (reference sequence). This entry comes from a study of T cell responses to AZD1222 COVID-19 vaccine. The study's findings and limits: CD4 TCRs linked to vaccination spanned spike, dominating at 160-218 and 743-854. Unmutated variant regions are reportedly targeted by nearly half of spike-specific TCRs. Seropositive status at baseline applied to only a handful of AZD1222 recipients. Spike-specific TCR breadth and depth went up after people got two AZD1222 doses.

The protocol was immunoSEQ multiplex PCR, while the TCRdb copy is restricted to in-frame clones and leaves out a portion. The table lists 150,000 to 200,000 clones, 94% of them singletons. This TCR came from an adult in good health. Sequencing used peripheral blood, obtained on day 0 of AZD1222 vaccination. The chain employs TRBV15 and TRBJ2-7; either TRBD1 or TRBD2 may fit D (5 bases each). The CDR3 DNA is TGTGCCACCAGCAGAGGTGGGGGAGTCGTCTCCTACGAGCAGTACTTC. Translating it yields CATSRGGGVVSYEQYF.